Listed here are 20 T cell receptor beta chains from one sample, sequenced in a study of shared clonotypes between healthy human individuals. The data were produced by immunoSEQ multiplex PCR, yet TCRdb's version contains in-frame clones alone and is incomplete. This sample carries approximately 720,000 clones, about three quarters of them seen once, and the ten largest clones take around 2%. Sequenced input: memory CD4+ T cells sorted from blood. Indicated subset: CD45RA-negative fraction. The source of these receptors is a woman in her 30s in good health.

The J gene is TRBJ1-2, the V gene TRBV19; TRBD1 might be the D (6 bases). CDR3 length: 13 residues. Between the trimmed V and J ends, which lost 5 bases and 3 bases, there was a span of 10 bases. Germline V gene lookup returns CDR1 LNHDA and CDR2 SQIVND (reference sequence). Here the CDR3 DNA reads TGTGCCAGTAGTCTTAACAGGGACTATGGCTACACCTTC. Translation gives CASSLNRDYGYTF.

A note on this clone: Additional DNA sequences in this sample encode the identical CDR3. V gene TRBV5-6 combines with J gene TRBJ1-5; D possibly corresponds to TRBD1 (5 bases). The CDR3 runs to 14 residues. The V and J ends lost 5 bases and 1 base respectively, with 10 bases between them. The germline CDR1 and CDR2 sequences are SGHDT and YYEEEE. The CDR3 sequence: CASSFRGSNQPQHF. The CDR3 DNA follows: TGTGCCAGCAGTTTCCGGGGGAGCAATCAGCCCCAGCATTTT.

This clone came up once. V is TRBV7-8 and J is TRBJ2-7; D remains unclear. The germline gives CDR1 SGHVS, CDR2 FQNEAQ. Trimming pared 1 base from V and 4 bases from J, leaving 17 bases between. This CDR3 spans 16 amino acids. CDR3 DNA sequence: TGTGCCAGCAGCTTAGTCGCCCCCGGGCTGGGATACGAGCAGTACTTC. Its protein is CASSLVAPGLGYEQYF.

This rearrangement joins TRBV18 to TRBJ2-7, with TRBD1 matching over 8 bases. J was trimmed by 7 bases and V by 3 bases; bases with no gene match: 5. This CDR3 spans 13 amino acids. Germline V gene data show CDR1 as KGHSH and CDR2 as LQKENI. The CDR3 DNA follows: TGTGCCAGCTCACCGGACAGGGACAGGGAGCAGTACTTC. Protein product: CASSPDRDREQYF.

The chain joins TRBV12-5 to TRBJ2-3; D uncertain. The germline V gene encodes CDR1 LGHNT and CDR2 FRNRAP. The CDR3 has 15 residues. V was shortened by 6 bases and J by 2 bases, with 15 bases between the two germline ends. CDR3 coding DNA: TGTGCTAGTGGATCCTGGGGTAGTCCCACAGATACGCAGTATTTT. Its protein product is CASGSWGSPTDTQYF.

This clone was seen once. The CDR3 DNA follows: TGTGCCAGCAGTTACTCGGTTCCGGGGGCGGACTATGGCTACACCTTC. Amino acids: CASSYSVPGADYGYTF. The chain carries TRBV6-5 and TRBJ1-2; D may be TRBD1 (6 bases). Germline loops: CDR1 MNHEY, CDR2 SVGAGI. V shed 0 bases and J shed 3 bases, with 14 bases lying between them. CDR3 size: 16 residues.

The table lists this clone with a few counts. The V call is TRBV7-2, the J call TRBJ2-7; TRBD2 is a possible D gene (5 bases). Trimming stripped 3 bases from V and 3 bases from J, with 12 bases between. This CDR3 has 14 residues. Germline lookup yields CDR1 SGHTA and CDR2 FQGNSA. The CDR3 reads CASSFRLSGYEQYF. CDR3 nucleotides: TGTGCCAGCAGCTTCCGGTTAAGCGGCTACGAGCAGTACTTC.

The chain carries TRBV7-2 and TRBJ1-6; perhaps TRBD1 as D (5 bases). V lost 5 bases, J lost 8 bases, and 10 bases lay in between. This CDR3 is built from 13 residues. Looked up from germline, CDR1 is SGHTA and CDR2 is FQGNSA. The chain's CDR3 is CASSPWGDSPLHF. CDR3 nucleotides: TGTGCCAGCAGCCCCTGGGGGGATTCACCCCTCCACTTT.

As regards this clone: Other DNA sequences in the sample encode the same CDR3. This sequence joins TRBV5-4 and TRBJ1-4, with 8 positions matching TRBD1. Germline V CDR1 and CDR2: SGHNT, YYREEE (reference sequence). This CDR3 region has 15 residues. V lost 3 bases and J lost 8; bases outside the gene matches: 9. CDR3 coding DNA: TGTGCCAGCAGCTCGGGGGGACAGGCGAACGAAAAACTGTTTTTT. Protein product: CASSSGGQANEKLFF.

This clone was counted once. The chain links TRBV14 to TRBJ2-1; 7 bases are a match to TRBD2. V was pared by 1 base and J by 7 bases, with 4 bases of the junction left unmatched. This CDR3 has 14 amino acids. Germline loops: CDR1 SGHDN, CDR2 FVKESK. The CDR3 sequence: CASSQVKGGNEQFF. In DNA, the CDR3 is TGTGCCAGCAGCCAAGTGAAGGGAGGGAATGAGCAGTTCTTC.

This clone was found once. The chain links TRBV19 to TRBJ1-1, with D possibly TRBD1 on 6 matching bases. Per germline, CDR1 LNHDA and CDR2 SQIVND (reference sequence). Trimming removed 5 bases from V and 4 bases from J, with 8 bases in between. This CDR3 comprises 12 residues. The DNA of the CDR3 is TGTGCCAGTAGTGAGGGGGTCACTGAAGCTTTCTTT. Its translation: CASSEGVTEAFF. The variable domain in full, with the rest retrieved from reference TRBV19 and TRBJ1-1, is DGGITQSPKYLFRKEGQNVTLSCEQNLNHDAMYWYRQDPGQGLRLIYYSQIVNDFQKGDIAEGYSVSREKKESFPLTVTSAQKNPTAFYLCASSEGVTEAFFGQGTRLTVV.

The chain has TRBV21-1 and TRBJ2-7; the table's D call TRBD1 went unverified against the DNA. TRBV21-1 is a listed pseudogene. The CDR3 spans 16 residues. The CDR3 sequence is CASSNLELTADYEQYF. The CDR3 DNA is TGTGCCAGCAGCAACCTTGAGTTAACAGCCGACTACGAGCAGTACTTC.

The CDR3 DNA follows: TGCGCCAGCAGCAGACGACAGGGGCCTGAAAAACTGTTTTTT. It is translated as CASSRRQGPEKLFF. V and J are TRBV5-1 and TRBJ1-4; TRBD1 matches 8 bases. The germline gives CDR1 SGHRS, CDR2 YFSETQ. This CDR3 is 14 amino acids long. V shed 4 bases, J shed 7 bases, and the junction held 6 bases outside the gene matches.

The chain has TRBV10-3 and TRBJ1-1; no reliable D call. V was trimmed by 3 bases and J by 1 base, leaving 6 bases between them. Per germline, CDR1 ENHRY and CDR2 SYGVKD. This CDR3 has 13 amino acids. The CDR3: CAISDFQNTEAFF. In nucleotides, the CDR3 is TGTGCCATCAGTGATTTCCAGAACACTGAAGCTTTCTTT.

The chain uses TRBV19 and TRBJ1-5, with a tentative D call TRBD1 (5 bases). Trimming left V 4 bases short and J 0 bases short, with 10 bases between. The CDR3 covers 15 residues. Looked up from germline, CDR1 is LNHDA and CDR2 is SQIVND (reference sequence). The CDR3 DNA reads TGTGCCAGTAGTACAGGGACCCTTAGCAATCAGCCCCAGCATTTT. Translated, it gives CASSTGTLSNQPQHF.

This CDR3 is CSAASGGSTDTQYF. CDR3 DNA sequence: TGCAGCGCCGCTAGCGGGGGGAGCACAGATACGCAGTATTTT. The chain recombines TRBV29-1 with TRBJ2-3, with TRBD2 matching 11 bases. V lost 7 bases to trimming and J lost 0 bases; unmatched junction nucleotides: 3. This CDR3 contains 14 residues. Germline V gene lookup returns CDR1 SQVTM and CDR2 ANQGSEA.

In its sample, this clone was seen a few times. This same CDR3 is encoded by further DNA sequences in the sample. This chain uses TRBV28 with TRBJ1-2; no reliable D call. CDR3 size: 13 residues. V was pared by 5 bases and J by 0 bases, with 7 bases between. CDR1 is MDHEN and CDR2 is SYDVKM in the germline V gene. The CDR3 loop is CASSRTTNYGYTF. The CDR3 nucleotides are TGTGCCAGCAGTCGGACCACTAACTATGGCTACACCTTC.

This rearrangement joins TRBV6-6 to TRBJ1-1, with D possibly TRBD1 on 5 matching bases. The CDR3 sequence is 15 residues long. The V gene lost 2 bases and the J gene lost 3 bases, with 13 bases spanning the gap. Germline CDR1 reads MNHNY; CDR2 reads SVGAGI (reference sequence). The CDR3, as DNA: TGTGCCAGCAGTTACCAGGGCATGGGAGACACTGAAGCTTTCTTT. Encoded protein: CASSYQGMGDTEAFF.

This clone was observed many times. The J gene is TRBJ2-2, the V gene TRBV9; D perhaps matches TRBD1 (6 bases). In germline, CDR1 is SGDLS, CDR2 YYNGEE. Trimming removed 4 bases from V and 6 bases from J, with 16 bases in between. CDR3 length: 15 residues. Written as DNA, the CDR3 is TGTGCCAGCAGCAAGTATTCAGGGGTCCCCGGGGAGCTGTTTTTT. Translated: CASSKYSGVPGELFF.

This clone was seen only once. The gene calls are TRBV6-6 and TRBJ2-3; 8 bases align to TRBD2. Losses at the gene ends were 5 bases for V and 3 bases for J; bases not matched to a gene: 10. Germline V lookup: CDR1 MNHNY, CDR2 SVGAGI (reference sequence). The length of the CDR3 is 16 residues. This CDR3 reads CASSRSGTRLTDTQYF. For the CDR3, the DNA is TGTGCCAGCAGTCGCTCCGGGACTAGGTTGACAGATACGCAGTATTTT.